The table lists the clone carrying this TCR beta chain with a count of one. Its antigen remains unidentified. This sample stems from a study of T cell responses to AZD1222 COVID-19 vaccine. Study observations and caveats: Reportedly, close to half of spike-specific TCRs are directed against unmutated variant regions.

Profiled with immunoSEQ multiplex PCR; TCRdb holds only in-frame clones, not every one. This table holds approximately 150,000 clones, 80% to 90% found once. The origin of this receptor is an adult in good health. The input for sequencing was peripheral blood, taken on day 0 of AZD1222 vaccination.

In DNA, the CDR3 is TGTGCCAGCTCACCTTCTCGCGGGGATCAGCCCCAGCATTTT. Protein: CASSPSRGDQPQHF. The J gene is TRBJ1-5, the V gene TRBV18, with D unresolved. V dropped 3 bases and J dropped 5 bases, with 11 bases sitting between them. The CDR3 has 14 residues. Germline V gene sequence: CDR1 KGHSH, CDR2 LQKENI.